This T cell receptor beta chain is from a study of T cell responses to AZD1222 COVID-19 vaccine (dated by TCRdb to 2020 to 2023). Study-level background: AZD1222 recipients with second doses at about 4 weeks or about 12 weeks were pooled, because spike-specific TCR depth and breadth did not differ between schedules. A total of just over 230 trial participants underwent TCR sequencing, of whom approximately 200 had received two doses of AZD1222 and about 25 had received two doses of the MenACWY control vaccine. Trial participants were enrolled into age subgroups of 18-55, 56-69 and 70-plus years, which contained approximately 150, 30 and 60 TCR-sequenced participants, respectively.

This specimen's time point label, interpreted: baseline before first vaccination. The vaccinee samples were drawn from two UK trials, COV001 and COV002, one of which was a single-blind randomized controlled phase 2/3 trial testing AZD1222 (ChAdOx1 nCoV-19) in healthy adults. For TCRbeta chain sequencing, PBMC samples were collected from trial participants at day 0 and at day 28 after the second dose. General conclusions and limits of the study: After two AZD1222 doses, both the breadth and the depth of spike-specific TCRs were significantly higher than at day 0 and than in MenACWY recipients. Nearly half of unique spike-specific TCRs reportedly recognized epitopes outside regions mutated in the B.1.351 and B.1.1.7 variants. Most participants were white British and females outnumbered males, and the authors suggested that clonal diversity may have been underestimated. Conclusions about previously exposed vaccinees are limited, since just a handful of AZD1222 recipients were seropositive for SARS-CoV-2 at baseline. CD4 TCRs associated with the vaccine covered the entire spike protein, and the dominant responses were in regions 160-218 and 743-854. Because no day 14 peak-response samples were available, repertoires were characterized only after the peak T cell response. In the small 56-69-year group, the increase in depth fell short of significance, most likely because of low power.

With regard to this clone: Its cognate antigen has yet to be identified. Per-base quality was not reported, and no clone a single base away is much larger than it.

The CDR3 regions of human TCRbeta chains were subjected to immunosequencing. In the authors' own workflow: Repertoire TCRs were checked for matches against a reference library of SARS-CoV-2-specific TCRs that had been generated using the MIRA antigen-specificity platform. Breadth meant the fraction of unique TCRs that were SARS-CoV-2-associated, whereas depth meant the fraction of total T cells that were SARS-CoV-2-associated. Using the MIRA data, each spike-specific TCR was mapped to the spike region that the TCR reacts to and placed in a CD4 or CD8 class. Log10-transformed breadth and depth values were compared by one-way ANOVA with Sidak's multiple comparisons tests. Not all clones reach the TCRdb copy of this immuneACCESS table, which keeps in-frame sequences only. Checked studies attribute under half of the gap to unresolved V genes and leave the rest unexplained. V, J and clone size are those of that table, while D and trimming were read from the DNA. The sample includes about 140,000 clones, with less than 95% observed a single time. The leading ten clones occupy approximately 1.5% of the sample.

CDR1 MNHEY and CDR2 SVGEGT were looked up in the germline V gene. Spanning cysteine to phenylalanine, the CDR3 consists of 14 amino acids. Only CDR3 DNA is held: 42 bases, read in frame from base 1. The V and J ends are trimmed by 4 bases and 0 bases, leaving 8 bases between them. Recombination joined TRBV6-2 or TRBV6-3 with TRBJ2-3; the D segment could be TRBD1, given 6 matching bases. The clonotype was recovered from an adult in good health. Source: peripheral blood, taken on day 0 of AZD1222 vaccination. The CDR3 region has the sequence CASSSGQSTDTQYF. The DNA is TGTGCCAGCAGTTCCGGACAGAGCACAGATACGCAGTATTTT.